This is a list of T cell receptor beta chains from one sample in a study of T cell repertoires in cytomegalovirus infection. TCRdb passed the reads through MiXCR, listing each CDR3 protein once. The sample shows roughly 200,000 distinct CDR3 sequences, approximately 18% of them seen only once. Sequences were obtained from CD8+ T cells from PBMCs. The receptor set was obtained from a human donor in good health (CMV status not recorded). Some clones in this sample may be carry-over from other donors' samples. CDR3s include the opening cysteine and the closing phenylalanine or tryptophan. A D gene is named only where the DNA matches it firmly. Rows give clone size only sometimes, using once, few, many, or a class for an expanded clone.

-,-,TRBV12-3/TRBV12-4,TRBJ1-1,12,TGTGCCAGCGCCATACCAAACACTGAAGCTTTCTTT,CASAIPNTEAFF
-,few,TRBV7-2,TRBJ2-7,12,TGTGCCAGCAACTTCGTGGCTGGCGAGCAGTACTTC,CASNFVAGEQYF
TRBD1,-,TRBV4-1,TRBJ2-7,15,TGCGCCAGCAGCCAAGATACAGGGGGCGGTTACGAGCAGTACTTC,CASSQDTGGGYEQYF
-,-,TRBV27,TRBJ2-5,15,TGTGCCAGCAGTTCGTTACAGGCGATGGAGGAGACCCAGTACTTC,CASSSLQAMEETQYF
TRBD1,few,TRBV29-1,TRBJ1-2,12,TGCAGCGTACAGGGGGGAAACTATGGCTACACCTTC,CSVQGGNYGYTF
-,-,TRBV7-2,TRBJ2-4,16,TGTGCCAGCAGCCCGTACACCAGGGAATCCAAAAACAGGCAGTACTTC,CASSPYTRESKNRQYF
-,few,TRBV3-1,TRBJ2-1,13,TGTGCCAGCAGCCAAGGTCGGATAAATGAGCAGTTCTTC,CASSQGRINEQFF
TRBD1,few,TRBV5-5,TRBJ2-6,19,TGTGCCAGCAGCCCCCTGTTGGGACAGGGGGAGATTGGGGCCAACGTCCTGACTTTC,CASSPLLGQGEIGANVLTF
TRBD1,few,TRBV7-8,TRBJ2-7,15,TGTGCCAGCAGCTTAGGACAGGGACGGGCCTACGAGCAGTACTTC,CASSLGQGRAYEQYF
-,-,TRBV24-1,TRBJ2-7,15,TGTGCCACCAGTGATTCGGGACTGGCCTACTTCGAGCAGTACTTC,CATSDSGLAYFEQYF
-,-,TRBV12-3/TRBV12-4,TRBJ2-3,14,TGTGCCAGTGGAATAGCGCGGGGGCCGGATACGCAGTATTTT,CASGIARGPDTQYF
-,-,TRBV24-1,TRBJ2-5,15,TGTGCCACCAGTGATTTGACGCACCAGGTAGAGACCCAGTACTTC,CATSDLTHQVETQYF
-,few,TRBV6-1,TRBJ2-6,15,TGTGCCAGCAGGGCCTCCCTCTCTGGGGCCAACGTCCTGACTTTC,CASRASLSGANVLTF
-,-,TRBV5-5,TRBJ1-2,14,TGTGCCAGCAGCTCCCGCCGGGTGGGCTATGGCTACACCTTC,CASSSRRVGYGYTF
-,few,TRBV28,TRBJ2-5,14,TGTGCCAGCAGTTTGGAGGGGTTGATAGAGACCCAGTACTTC,CASSLEGLIETQYF
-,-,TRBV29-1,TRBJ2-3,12,TGCAGCGTTGGCCCCGACACAGATACGCAGTATTTT,CSVGPDTDTQYF
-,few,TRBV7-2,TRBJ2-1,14,TGTGCCAGCAGCTTTACGGGCTCCTACAATGAGCAGTTCTTC,CASSFTGSYNEQFF